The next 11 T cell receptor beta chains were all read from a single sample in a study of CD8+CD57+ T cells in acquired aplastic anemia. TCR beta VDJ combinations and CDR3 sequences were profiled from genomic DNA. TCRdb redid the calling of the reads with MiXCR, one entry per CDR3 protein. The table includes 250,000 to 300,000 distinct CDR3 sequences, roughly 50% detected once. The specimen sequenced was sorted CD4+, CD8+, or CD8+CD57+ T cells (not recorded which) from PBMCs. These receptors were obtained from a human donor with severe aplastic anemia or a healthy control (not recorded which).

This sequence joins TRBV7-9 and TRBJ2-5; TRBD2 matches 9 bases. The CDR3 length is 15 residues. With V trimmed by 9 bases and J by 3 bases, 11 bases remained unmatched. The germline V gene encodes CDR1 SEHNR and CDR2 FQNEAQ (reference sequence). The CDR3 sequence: CASSLSLAGKETQYF. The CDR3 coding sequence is TGTGCCAGTAGTCTCTCTCTAGCGGGGAAAGAGACCCAGTACTTC.

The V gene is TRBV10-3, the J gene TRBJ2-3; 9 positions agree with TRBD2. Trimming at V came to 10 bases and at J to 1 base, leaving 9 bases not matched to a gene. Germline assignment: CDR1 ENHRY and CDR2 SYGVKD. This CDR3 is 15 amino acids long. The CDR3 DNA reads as TGTGCCACCGCCCCCGTAGCGGGAGGCACAGATACGCAGTATTTT. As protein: CATAPVAGGTDTQYF.

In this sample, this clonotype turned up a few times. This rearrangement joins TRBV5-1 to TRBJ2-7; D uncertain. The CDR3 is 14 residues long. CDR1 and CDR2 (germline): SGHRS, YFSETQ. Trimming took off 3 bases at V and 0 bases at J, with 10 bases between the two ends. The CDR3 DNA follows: TGCGCCAGCAGCTCCTACCCAGGCTCCTACGAGCAGTACTTC. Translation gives CASSSYPGSYEQYF.

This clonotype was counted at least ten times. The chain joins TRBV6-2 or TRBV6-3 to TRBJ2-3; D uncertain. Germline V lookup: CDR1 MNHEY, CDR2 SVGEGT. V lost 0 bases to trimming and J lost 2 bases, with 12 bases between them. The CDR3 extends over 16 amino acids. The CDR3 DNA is TGTGCCAGCAGTTACTCGGTAGGGTGGGTCACAGATACGCAGTATTTT. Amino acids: CASSYSVGWVTDTQYF.

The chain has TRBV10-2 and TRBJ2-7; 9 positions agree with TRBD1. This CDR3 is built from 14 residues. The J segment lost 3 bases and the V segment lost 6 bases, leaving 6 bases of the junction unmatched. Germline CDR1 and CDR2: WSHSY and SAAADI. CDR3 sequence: CASREGTGNYEQYF. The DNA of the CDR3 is TGCGCCAGCAGGGAGGGGACAGGGAACTACGAGCAGTACTTC.

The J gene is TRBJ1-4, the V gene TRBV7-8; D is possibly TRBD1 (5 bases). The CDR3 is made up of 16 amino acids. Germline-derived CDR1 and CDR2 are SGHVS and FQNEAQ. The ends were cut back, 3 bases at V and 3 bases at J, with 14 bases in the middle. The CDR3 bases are TGTGCCAGCAGCTTCGGGGCTGGAGGGGCTAATGAAAAACTGTTTTTT. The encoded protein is CASSFGAGGANEKLFF.

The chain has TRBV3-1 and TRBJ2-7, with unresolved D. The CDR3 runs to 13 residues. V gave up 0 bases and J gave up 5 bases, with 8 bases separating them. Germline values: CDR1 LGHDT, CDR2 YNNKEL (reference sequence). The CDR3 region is CASSQDLRNEQYF. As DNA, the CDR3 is TGTGCCAGCAGCCAAGATCTTAGAAACGAGCAGTACTTC.

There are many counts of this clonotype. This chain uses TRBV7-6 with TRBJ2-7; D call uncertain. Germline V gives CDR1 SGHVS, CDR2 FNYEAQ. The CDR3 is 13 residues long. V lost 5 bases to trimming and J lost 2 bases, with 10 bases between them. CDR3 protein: CASSDRRTYEQYF. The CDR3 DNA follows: TGTGCCAGCAGCGACCGCCGTACCTACGAGCAGTACTTC.

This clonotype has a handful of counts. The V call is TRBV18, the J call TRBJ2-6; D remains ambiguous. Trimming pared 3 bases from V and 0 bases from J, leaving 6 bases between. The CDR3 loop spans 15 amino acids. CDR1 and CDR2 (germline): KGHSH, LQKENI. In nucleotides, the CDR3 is TGTGCCAGCTCACCTATACGCTCTGGGGCCAACGTCCTGACTTTC. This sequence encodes CASSPIRSGANVLTF.

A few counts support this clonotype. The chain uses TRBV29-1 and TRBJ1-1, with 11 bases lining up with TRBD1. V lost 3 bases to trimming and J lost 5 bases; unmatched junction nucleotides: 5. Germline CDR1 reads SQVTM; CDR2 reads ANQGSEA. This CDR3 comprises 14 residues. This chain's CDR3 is CSVEGTGGRTEAFF. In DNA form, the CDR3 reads TGCAGCGTTGAGGGGACAGGGGGGAGGACTGAAGCTTTCTTT.

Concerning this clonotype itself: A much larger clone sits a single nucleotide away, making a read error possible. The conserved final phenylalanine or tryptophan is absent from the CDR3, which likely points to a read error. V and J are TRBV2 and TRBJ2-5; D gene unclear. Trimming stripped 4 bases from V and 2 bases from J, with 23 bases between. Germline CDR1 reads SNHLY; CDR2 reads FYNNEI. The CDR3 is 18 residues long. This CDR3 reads CASSAQLNRRGSQETQYS. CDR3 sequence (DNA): TGTGCCAGCAGTGCTCAATTAAATCGTAGAGGAAGTCAAGAGACCCAGTACTCC.